The T cell receptor (beta chain) under discussion was sequenced for a study of blood T cell repertoires in COVID-19. Measured with immunoSEQ multiplex PCR; TCRdb has only the in-frame clones, and not every one. The sample has more than 95,000 clones, 85% seen once. V lost 4 bases, J lost 2 bases, and 1 base stayed unmatched. Germline CDR1 MDHEN, CDR2 SYDVKM. This CDR3 spans 14 amino acids. The sequence was obtained from a man aged 45-65 years with acute or convalescent COVID-19. The sample taken for sequencing was peripheral blood. The chain recombines TRBV28 with TRBJ2-5, with 10 nucleotides matching TRBD2. DNA of the CDR3: TGTGCCAGCAGTTCTAGCGGGAGACAAGAGACCCAGTACTTC. Its translation: CASSSSGRQETQYF.